The present TCR beta chain was sequenced within a study of blood T cell repertoires in COVID-19. Study-level background: COVID-19 samples collected from the United States, Italy and Spain covered acute and convalescent phases. In each case, the material was cDNA or gDNA derived from T cells, B-cell-depleted T cells, or PBMCs.

Clones were sequenced by immunoSEQ multiplex PCR, and TCRdb holds only the in-frame ones, with some missing. Of 45,000 or so clones listed, more than 75% were seen once; the top ten hold approximately 2%. CDR3 length: 13 amino acids. CDR1 and CDR2 from the germline V gene are MNHEY and SVGAGI. About this clone: Germline and junction disagree at one end, which may indicate a read error.

The clonotype comes from a woman aged 60-70 years with acute or convalescent COVID-19. Sequencing was done on a sample of peripheral blood. This rearrangement joins TRBV6-5 to TRBJ1-1, with a tentative D call TRBD1 (5 bases). The CDR3 protein is CASSYGGTYPIVF. CDR3 nucleotide sequence: TGTGCCAGCAGTTACGGGGGGACTTATCCGATAGTCTTT.